The clone carrying this TCR beta chain was counted only a few times. Its matching antigen is unknown. This sample is drawn from a study of shared clonotypes between healthy human individuals. Study-wide results and caveats: The naive CD4 repertoires of several donors were compared, and around 5% of clonotypes were shared.

Per the authors' pipeline: Filtering differed, since immunoSEQ gave only junction sequences and no quality scores. Profiling relied on immunoSEQ multiplex PCR, and the TCRdb table lists in-frame clones only, not all of them. V and J calls and clone size are given by that table; D and trimming were obtained from the DNA. The sample lists 2 million to 3 million clones, 80% to 95% occurring once. The germline CDR1 and CDR2 sequences are MNHEY and SVGAGI. V was shortened by 6 bases and J by 7 bases, with 15 bases between the two germline ends. This CDR3 contains 13 residues. This rearrangement joins TRBV6-5 to TRBJ1-2; D remains ambiguous. The sequenced sample consisted of naive CD4+ T cells from PBMCs. Stated subset: CD45RA+ positively selected. This receptor was obtained from a man younger than 35 in good health. Some clones in this sample may be carry-over from other donors' samples. The CDR3 coding sequence is TGTGCCAGCAGATTGCGGACCTTATCTGGCTACACCTTC. Translated, it gives CASRLRTLSGYTF.